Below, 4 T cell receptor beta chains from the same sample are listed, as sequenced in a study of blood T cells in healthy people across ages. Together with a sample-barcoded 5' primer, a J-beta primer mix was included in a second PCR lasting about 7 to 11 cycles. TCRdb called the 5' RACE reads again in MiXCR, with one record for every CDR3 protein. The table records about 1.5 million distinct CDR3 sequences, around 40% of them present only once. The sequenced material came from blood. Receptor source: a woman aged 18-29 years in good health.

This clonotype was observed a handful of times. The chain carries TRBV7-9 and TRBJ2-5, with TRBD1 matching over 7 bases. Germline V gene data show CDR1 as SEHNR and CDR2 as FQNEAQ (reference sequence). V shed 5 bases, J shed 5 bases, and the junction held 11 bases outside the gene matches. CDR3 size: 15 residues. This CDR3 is CASSKPGQIWETQYF. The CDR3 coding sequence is TGTGCCAGCAGCAAGCCGGGACAGATTTGGGAGACCCAGTACTTC. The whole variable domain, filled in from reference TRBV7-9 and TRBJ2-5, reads DTGVSQNPRHKITKRGQNVTFRCDPISEHNRLYWYRQTLGQGPEFLTYFQNEAQLEKSRLLSDRFSAERPKGSFSTLEIQRTEQGDSAMYLCASSKPGQIWETQYFGPGTRLLVL.

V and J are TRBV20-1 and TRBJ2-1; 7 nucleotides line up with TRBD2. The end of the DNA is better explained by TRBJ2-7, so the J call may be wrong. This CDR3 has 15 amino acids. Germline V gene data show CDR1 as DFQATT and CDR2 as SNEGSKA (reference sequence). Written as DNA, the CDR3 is TGCAGTGCTAGCTGGGCCCTAGCGGCCTACAATGAGCAGTACTTC. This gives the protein CSASWALAAYNEQYF.

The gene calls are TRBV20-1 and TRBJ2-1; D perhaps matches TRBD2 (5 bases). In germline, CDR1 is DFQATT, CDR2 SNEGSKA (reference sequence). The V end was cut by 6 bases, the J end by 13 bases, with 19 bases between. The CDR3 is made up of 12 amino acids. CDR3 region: CSAPGNQETQFF. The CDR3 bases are TGCAGTGCCCCGGGGAACCAAGAGACCCAGTTCTTC.

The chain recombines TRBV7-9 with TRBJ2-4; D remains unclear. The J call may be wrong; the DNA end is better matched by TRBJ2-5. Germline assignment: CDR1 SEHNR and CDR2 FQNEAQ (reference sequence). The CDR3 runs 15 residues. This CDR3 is CASSFSRSQRETQYF. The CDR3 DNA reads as TGTGCCAGCAGCTTTAGTAGGAGCCAACGAGAGACCCAGTACTTC.